This T cell receptor beta chain is from a study of blood T cell repertoires in COVID-19. Study information: Samples taken during acute and convalescent COVID-19 were collected in the United States, Italy and Spain. PBMCs, B-cell-depleted T cells, or T cells provided the cDNA or gDNA that made up the material.

Under the authors' procedure: It was from reference gene primer amplification that nucleated cell counts were estimated. Profiling relied on immunoSEQ multiplex PCR, and the TCRdb table lists in-frame clones only, not all of them. D and trimming were read from the DNA, whereas the V and J calls and clone size are those reported in that table. The sample contains fewer than 200,000 clones, around nine tenths of which appear only once. V was pared by 4 bases and J by 9 bases, with 13 bases between. Germline V gives CDR1 SGHDT, CDR2 YYEEEE. CDR3 length equals 12 residues. The sample comprised peripheral blood. J is TRBJ1-1 and V is TRBV5-6; no firm D call. This receptor was obtained from a man aged 35-49 years with active or convalescent COVID-19. The CDR3 nucleotides read TGTGCCAGCAGCCCCGCCGGAGCTCAAGCTTTCTTT. Protein product: CASSPAGAQAFF. The full variable domain, completed using reference TRBV5-6 and TRBJ1-1, is DAGVTQSPTHLIKTRGQQVTLRCSPKSGHDTVSWYQQALGQGPQFIFQYYEEEERQRGNFPDRFSGHQFPNYSSELNVNALLLGDSALYLCASSPAGAQAFFGQGTRLTVV.